This passage covers 16 T cell receptor beta chains from one sample sequenced in a study of T-cell reconstitution after alpha-beta-depleted transplantation in children. Construction of the TCRbeta library involved unique molecular identifiers. One entry per CDR3 protein results from TCRdb running MiXCR on the PCR reads. The sample shows under 140,000 distinct CDR3 sequences, about 9.4% of them seen only once. Sequenced here: PBMCs from the stem cell graft donor, sampled from the stem cell graft. These receptor sequences come from a human donor who donated a stem cell graft to a child with acute lymphoblastic leukemia.

Ten or more counts support this clonotype. The CDR3 DNA is TGTGCCAGCAGCTTCCAGAGGGGGACGCAAGAGACCCAGTACTTC. Translation: CASSFQRGTQETQYF. V gene TRBV7-2 combines with J gene TRBJ2-5; tentative D call: TRBD1 (6 bases). Germline V gene sequence: CDR1 SGHTA, CDR2 FQGNSA. V was pared by 3 bases and J by 2 bases, with 13 bases between. The CDR3 has 15 residues.

This clonotype was recorded many times. V gene TRBV20-1 combines with J gene TRBJ2-5, with 7 bases aligning to TRBD2. Germline-derived CDR1 and CDR2 are DFQATT and SNEGSKA (reference sequence). The CDR3 is 13 amino acids. After removal of 6 bases from V and 5 bases from J, the junction contained 9 bases not matched to a gene. The CDR3 is CSARGEGRETQYF. The CDR3 DNA reads TGCAGTGCCCGAGGGGAGGGCCGGGAGACCCAGTACTTC.

This chain joins TRBV5-1 and TRBJ2-7; 9 bases are a match to TRBD2. The junction had 5 bases not matched to a gene; V was cut back by 7 bases and J by 0 bases. The germline CDR1 and CDR2 sequences are SGHRS and YFSETQ. The CDR3 contains 14 residues. The DNA for the CDR3 is TGCGCCAGCCGCGGGGGGGGGAACTCCTACGAGCAGTACTTC. Amino acids: CASRGGGNSYEQYF.

This clonotype was observed many times. The CDR3 DNA reads TGTGCCAGCCACCTTATGGGGTATGGCTACACCTTC. This codes for CASHLMGYGYTF. The chain carries TRBV25-1 and TRBJ1-2; D gene uncertain. V gave up 8 bases and J gave up 5 bases, with 12 bases separating them. This CDR3 is 12 amino acids long. Germline lookup yields CDR1 MGHDK and CDR2 SYGVNS.

CDR3 amino acids: CASSSGQGKVEKLFF. The CDR3 DNA reads as TGTGCCAGCTCATCGGGACAGGGGAAGGTTGAAAAACTGTTTTTT. The chain couples TRBV18 to TRBJ1-4; 10 bases fit TRBD1. The V gene's germline CDR1 is KGHSH and CDR2 LQKENI. This CDR3 comprises 15 residues. With V trimmed by 5 bases and J by 7 bases, 7 bases remained unmatched.

This clonotype has at least ten counts. CDR3: CASSEDLTGTNTEAFF. The CDR3 DNA is TGTGCCAGCAGCGAAGACTTGACAGGGACGAACACTGAAGCTTTCTTT. V and J are TRBV9 and TRBJ1-1; 7 bases map to TRBD1. The CDR3 is 16 amino acids. Germline CDR1 reads SGDLS; CDR2 reads YYNGEE. V shed 3 bases and J 1 base; nucleotides not matched to a gene: 9.

This clonotype was detected many times. V usage is TRBV5-1 and J usage is TRBJ2-2; D remains ambiguous. The length of the CDR3 is 14 residues. Germline CDR1 reads SGHRS; CDR2 reads YFSETQ. The V gene lost 7 bases and the J gene lost 5 bases, with 15 bases spanning the gap. For the CDR3, the DNA is TGCGCCAGCTACACTATTCCGCCTACCGGGGAGCTGTTTTTT. Translation: CASYTIPPTGELFF.

This chain connects TRBV3-1 to TRBJ1-2; D is perhaps TRBD1 (5 bases). Germline V gene data show CDR1 as LGHDT and CDR2 as YNNKEL (reference sequence). The CDR3 runs 13 residues. V was trimmed by 6 bases and J by 4 bases, leaving 12 bases between them. The DNA for the CDR3 is TGTGCCAGCAGTCCTGGGGACGGCTATGGCTACACCTTC. Translating it yields CASSPGDGYGYTF.

This clonotype was observed once. The rearrangement joins TRBV4-3 to TRBJ2-1, with 10 bases identical to TRBD1. Germline CDR1 and CDR2: LGHNA and YSLEER. Unmatched junction bases numbered 11, after V lost 1 base and J lost 8 bases. This CDR3 is 17 amino acids long. The CDR3 reads CASSQAPGQGFVDEQFF. The CDR3, as DNA: TGCGCCAGCAGCCAAGCCCCGGGACAGGGGTTCGTGGATGAGCAGTTCTTC.

V gene TRBV20-1 combines with J gene TRBJ2-1; 13 bases are a match to TRBD2. V lost 5 bases and J lost 0; bases outside the gene matches: 7. From germline, CDR1 is DFQATT and CDR2 SNEGSKA (reference sequence). CDR3 length: 17 residues. The CDR3: CSARLGLAGPSYNEQFF. The CDR3 nucleotides are TGCAGTGCTCGCTTGGGACTAGCGGGGCCCTCCTACAATGAGCAGTTCTTC.

This clonotype was picked up many times. The rearrangement joins TRBV27 to TRBJ1-2; D call uncertain. The CDR3 length is 14 residues. The V end lost 3 bases, the J end lost 4 bases, and 12 bases lay between the germline ends. In germline, CDR1 is MNHEY, CDR2 SMNVEV (reference sequence). In DNA, the CDR3 is TGTGCCAGCAGTTTCGAGGGTGCTACCTATGGCTACACCTTC. Protein sequence: CASSFEGATYGYTF.

This clonotype has at least ten counts. The chain couples TRBV20-1 to TRBJ1-2; D is possibly TRBD1 (5 bases). Germline V CDR1 and CDR2: DFQATT, SNEGSKA (reference sequence). The CDR3 is made up of 13 amino acids. V lost 0 bases, J lost 3 bases, and 8 bases lay in between. The CDR3 DNA follows: TGCAGTGCTAGAGAAAGGGGTTACTATGGCTACACCTTC. It yields the protein CSARERGYYGYTF.

In this sample, this clonotype turned up many times. The chain joins TRBV5-1 to TRBJ2-7; tentatively, D is TRBD1 (5 bases). V was trimmed by 0 bases and J by 4 bases, leaving 14 bases between them. Germline assignment: CDR1 SGHRS and CDR2 YFSETQ. The CDR3 runs to 15 residues. The chain's CDR3 is CASSLAAGLRYEQYF. Here the CDR3 DNA reads TGCGCCAGCAGCTTGGCCGCAGGGCTGAGGTACGAGCAGTACTTC.

Ten or more counts support this clonotype. Here the CDR3 reads CASSLAAPGQGSYSNQPQHF. As DNA, the CDR3 is TGTGCCAGCAGCTTAGCAGCCCCGGGACAGGGGAGTTATAGCAATCAGCCCCAGCATTTT. The chain links TRBV11-1 to TRBJ1-5; 10 bases align to TRBD1. The CDR3 totals 20 residues. In germline, CDR1 is SGHAT, CDR2 FQDESV (reference sequence). Trimming took 0 bases from V and 0 from J; bases not matched to a gene: 11.

The sample holds many counts of this clonotype. This sequence joins TRBV7-8 and TRBJ2-6; D gene ambiguous. CDR1 SGHVS and CDR2 FQNEAQ come from the germline V gene. The CDR3 loop spans 15 amino acids. V was cut by 1 base and J by 4 bases, with 8 bases left in between. The CDR3, as DNA: TGTGCCAGCAGCTTAGAGCCGACCGGGGCCAACGTCCTGACTTTC. Its translation is CASSLEPTGANVLTF.

This clonotype came up many times. The rearrangement uses TRBV15 and TRBJ2-5, with D possibly being TRBD1 or TRBD2 (5 bases each). Germline-derived CDR1 and CDR2 are LNHNV and YYDKDF (reference sequence). CDR3 length equals 13 residues. Trimming left V 1 base short and J 7 bases short, with 10 bases between. CDR3 coding DNA: TGTGCCACCAGCAGAGCGGGGCTAGGGACCCAGTACTTC. This gives the protein CATSRAGLGTQYF. Drawing the rest from reference TRBV15 and TRBJ2-5, the complete variable domain is DAMVIQNPRYQVTQFGKPVTLSCSQTLNHNVMYWYQQKSSQAPKLLFHYYDKDFNNEADTPDNFQSRRPNTSFCFLDIRSPGLGDTAMYLCATSRAGLGTQYFGPGTRLLVL.